This TCR beta chain comes out of a study of blood T cell repertoires in COVID-19. Study in general: Samples representing acute and convalescent COVID-19 were sourced from the United States, Italy and Spain. T cells, B-cell-depleted T cells, or PBMCs provided the cDNA or gDNA that served as material.

CDR1 is SGHTA and CDR2 is FQGNSA in the germline V gene. V dropped 2 bases and J dropped 13; count of bases not matched to a gene: 11. The CDR3 contains 14 residues. Methods used by the authors: Quantification of nucleated cells was approximated via reference gene primer amplification. Repertoires were generated with immunoSEQ multiplex PCR, while TCRdb's copy carries only in-frame clones and drops some. Clone size and the V and J calls come from that table; the DNA yielded D and trimming. The sample carries roughly 42,000 clones, 90% recorded once. The material sequenced was peripheral blood. The receptor was isolated from a man between 50 and 59 years old with active COVID-19. This chain uses TRBV7-2 with TRBJ2-1; TRBD1 matches 7 bases. DNA for the CDR3: TGTGCCAGCAGCTTAAGTTCAGCAGGGGGTCGTCAGTTCTTC. Its translation: CASSLSSAGGRQFF.